The 24 T cell receptor beta chains presented below share a single source sample, sequenced in a study of early stage breast cancer tumors. The method was immunoSEQ multiplex PCR; TCRdb's version includes in-frame clones alone and lacks a portion of them. Of about 28,000 clones detected, about 59% appear once; the ten largest clones hold 7% to 9.5%. Sample: breast tumor tissue. The receptors shown here come from a person aged 45-60 years with breast cancer.

V and J are TRBV19 and TRBJ2-1, with 8 bases identical to TRBD1. Germline trimming cut 5 bases from V and 8 bases from J; bases unmatched to any gene: 20. From germline, CDR1 is LNHDA and CDR2 SQIVND (reference sequence). This CDR3 is built from 18 residues. The CDR3 protein is CASSFFHLRAGGRDEQFF. For the CDR3, the DNA is TGTGCCAGTAGTTTTTTCCACCTGAGGGCAGGGGGCAGGGATGAGCAGTTCTTC.

This clone was detected a few times. The V gene is TRBV7-8, the J gene TRBJ2-2; the D gene could be TRBD1 or TRBD2 (5 bases each). In germline, CDR1 is SGHVS, CDR2 FQNEAQ. Trimming stripped 5 bases from V and 3 bases from J, with 13 bases between. The CDR3 covers 15 residues. CDR3 coding DNA: TGTGCCAGCAGCCGAGAGGGACGAGACACCGGGGAGCTGTTTTTT. Protein sequence: CASSREGRDTGELFF. The full variable domain, in which reference TRBV7-8 and TRBJ2-2 provide the parts outside the CDR3, is GAGVSQSPRYKVAKRGQDVALRCDPISGHVSLFWYQQALGQGPEFLTYFQNEAQLDKSGLPSDRFFAERPEGSVSTLKIQRTQQEDSAVYLCASSREGRDTGELFFGEGSRLTVL.

This chain connects TRBV28 to TRBJ2-7, with 7 bases fitting TRBD2. The length of the CDR3 is 15 residues. Germline V gene sequence: CDR1 MDHEN, CDR2 SYDVKM. CDR3 sequence: CAARDGGEGRPEQYF. For the CDR3, the DNA is TGTGCGGCACGAGATGGGGGGGAGGGCCGTCCCGAGCAGTACTTC.

This rearrangement joins TRBV9 to TRBJ2-7; D uncertain. Between the trimmed V and J ends, which lost 6 bases and 3 bases, there was a span of 7 bases. The CDR3 sequence is 11 residues long. Germline V gene data show CDR1 as SGDLS and CDR2 as YYNGEE. This CDR3 reads CASKFLYEQYF. The CDR3 bases are TGTGCCAGCAAGTTCCTCTACGAGCAGTACTTC. Supplemented by reference TRBV9 and TRBJ2-7, the full variable domain reads DSGVTQTPKHLITATGQRVTLRCSPRSGDLSVYWYQQSLDQGLQFLIQYYNGEERAKGNILERFSAQQFPDLHSELNLSSLELGDSALYFCASKFLYEQYFGPGTRLTVT.

This clone turned up a few times. The junction and the germline gene differ at one end; a read error may be behind it. V gene TRBV6-6 combines with J gene TRBJ1-5, with 7 nucleotides matching TRBD1. This CDR3 is 13 amino acids long. The germline V gene has CDR1 MNHNY and CDR2 SVGAGI (reference sequence). CDR3 bases: TGTGCCAGCATCCGGACAGGCAACCAGCCCCAGCATTTT. Its protein product is CASIRTGNQPQHF.

The chain joins TRBV30 to TRBJ1-2; no definite D call. The V and J ends lost 2 bases and 9 bases respectively, with 13 bases between them. Germline-derived CDR1 and CDR2 are GTSNPN and SVGIG (reference sequence). The CDR3 length is 12 residues. The CDR3 DNA follows: TGTGCCTGGAGTAGAGGTTTGCCAAGCTACACCTTC. As protein: CAWSRGLPSYTF. Combining the CDR3 with reference TRBV30 and TRBJ1-2 gives the whole variable domain SQTIHQWPATLVQPVGSPLSLECTVEGTSNPNLYWYRQAAGRGLQLLFYSVGIGQISSEVPQNLSASRPQDRQFILSSKKLLLSDSGFYLCAWSRGLPSYTFGSGTRLTVV.

This chain joins TRBV6-5 and TRBJ1-2; 8 bases fit TRBD1. The length of the CDR3 is 13 residues. Germline-derived CDR1 and CDR2 are MNHEY and SVGAGI. The V segment lost 7 bases and the J segment 4 bases; nucleotides outside the gene matches: 5. CDR3 nucleotides: TGTGCCAGCATTCAGGGGGCCTTCTATGGCTACACCTTC. Its translation is CASIQGAFYGYTF.

This clone was counted a few times. The rearrangement uses TRBV19 and TRBJ1-5, with D unclear. Trimming removed 3 bases from V and 5 bases from J, with 8 bases in between. Germline values: CDR1 LNHDA, CDR2 SQIVND (reference sequence). This CDR3 has 13 residues. DNA for the CDR3: TGTGCCAGTAGTATTCAGGAACATCAGCCCCAGCATTTT. Protein sequence: CASSIQEHQPQHF. Together with reference TRBV19 and TRBJ1-5, the CDR3 gives the full variable domain: DGGITQSPKYLFRKEGQNVTLSCEQNLNHDAMYWYRQDPGQGLRLIYYSQIVNDFQKGDIAEGYSVSREKKESFPLTVTSAQKNPTAFYLCASSIQEHQPQHFGDGTRLSIL.

This clone has a handful of counts. The chain couples TRBV9 to TRBJ2-3; D unresolved. Deletions cut 0 bases from V and 1 base from J, with 12 bases between. The germline V gene has CDR1 SGDLS and CDR2 YYNGEE. The CDR3 length is 16 residues. The CDR3 region has the DNA TGTGCCAGCAGCGTAGGGTTCTCCCTTGGCACAGATACGCAGTATTTT. Protein sequence: CASSVGFSLGTDTQYF. Using reference TRBV9 and TRBJ2-3 for the parts outside the CDR3, the full variable domain is DSGVTQTPKHLITATGQRVTLRCSPRSGDLSVYWYQQSLDQGLQFLIQYYNGEERAKGNILERFSAQQFPDLHSELNLSSLELGDSALYFCASSVGFSLGTDTQYFGPGTRLTVL.

The chain employs TRBV18 and TRBJ1-1; D ambiguous. CDR3 size: 16 residues. Germline CDR1 reads KGHSH; CDR2 reads LQKENI. Trimming removed 3 bases from V and 5 bases from J, with 19 bases in between. The CDR3 DNA reads as TGTGCCAGCTCACCTAAACTCCGACCGGGAATTACTGAAGCTTTCTTT. This gives the protein CASSPKLRPGITEAFF.

The chain joins TRBV11-3 to TRBJ2-3; TRBD2 matches at 13 bases. Germline CDR1 SGHNT, CDR2 YENEEA. CDR3 length equals 16 residues. Trimming at V came to 4 bases and at J to 4 bases, leaving 5 bases not matched to a gene. The CDR3 nucleotides read TGTGCCAGCAGCTCGGGACTAGCGGGATCTGCAGATACGCAGTATTTT. This translates into CASSSGLAGSADTQYF.

V is TRBV14 and J is TRBJ2-3; TRBD2 is a possible D gene (6 bases). Between the trimmed V and J ends, which lost 3 bases and 0 bases, there was a span of 16 bases. CDR1 SGHDN and CDR2 FVKESK come from the germline V gene. The CDR3 consists of 17 residues. The CDR3 is CASSQPGLGASTDTQYF. In DNA form, the CDR3 reads TGTGCCAGCAGCCAGCCGGGACTTGGTGCTAGCACAGATACGCAGTATTTT.

This clone was found a few times. V and J are TRBV2 and TRBJ1-2; D is unresolved. The germline V gene has CDR1 SNHLY and CDR2 FYNNEI. CDR3 length equals 13 residues. The V gene lost 2 bases and the J gene lost 6 bases, with 10 bases spanning the gap. The CDR3 nucleotides are TGTGCCAGCAGTGAACTCCGAACTAATGGCTACACCTTC. This sequence encodes CASSELRTNGYTF.

The gene calls are TRBV5-6 and TRBJ2-4; 8 bases are shared with TRBD2. The CDR3 is made up of 14 amino acids. V lost 1 base and J lost 6; bases outside the gene matches: 3. Germline values: CDR1 SGHDT, CDR2 YYEEEE. CDR3 region: CASSLWTSLNIQYF. The DNA for the CDR3 is TGTGCCAGCAGCTTGTGGACTAGCTTAAACATTCAGTACTTC.

The V and J genes are TRBV7-3 and TRBJ2-2; the D gene is possibly TRBD2 (7 bases). This CDR3 is 15 amino acids long. V was trimmed by 0 bases and J by 5 bases, leaving 10 bases between them. The germline CDR1 and CDR2 sequences are SGHTA and FQGTGA. In DNA, the CDR3 is TGTGCCAGCAGCTTAACGGGGGGGCGGACCGGGGAGCTGTTTTTT. Its translation: CASSLTGGRTGELFF.

This clone was counted a few times. The chain has TRBV5-6 and TRBJ2-5, with D maybe TRBD2 (6 bases). The CDR3 has 15 residues. The V end lost 3 bases, the J end lost 5 bases, and 17 bases lay between the germline ends. Germline V gene data show CDR1 as SGHDT and CDR2 as YYEEEE. CDR3 nucleotide sequence: TGTGCCAGCAGCTCGGCCGGGACTGGCCCGGAGACCCAGTACTTC. Translated, it gives CASSSAGTGPETQYF.

The V and J genes are TRBV19 and TRBJ2-7, with 11 bases fitting TRBD1. The ends lost 1 base at V and 4 bases at J; junction bases unmatched: 6. In germline, CDR1 is LNHDA, CDR2 SQIVND (reference sequence). The CDR3 covers 16 residues. DNA for the CDR3: TGTGCCAGTAGTATAGTTACCGGGACAGGGGGATACGAGCAGTACTTC. Translated, it gives CASSIVTGTGGYEQYF.

In this sample, this clone turned up a few times. The rearrangement links TRBV25-1 to TRBJ2-1, with a weak D call TRBD1 (6 bases). Germline V gene sequence: CDR1 MGHDK, CDR2 SYGVNS. This CDR3 comprises 14 residues. Trimming left V 4 bases short and J 12 bases short, with 19 bases between. The CDR3 protein is CASSASFTGKGQFF. The CDR3 region has the DNA TGTGCCAGCAGTGCTTCGTTTACAGGGAAAGGGCAGTTCTTC. The full variable domain, with the rest looked up from reference TRBV25-1 and TRBJ2-1, is EADIYQTPRYLVIGTGKKITLECSQTMGHDKMYWYQQDPGMELHLIHYSYGVNSTEKGDLSSESTVSRIRTEHFPLTLESARPSHTSQYLCASSASFTGKGQFFGPGTRLTVL.

J is TRBJ1-5 and V is TRBV27; the match to TRBD1 covers 7 bases. The length of the CDR3 is 16 residues. The junction had 8 bases not matched to a gene; V was cut back by 5 bases and J by 1 base. CDR1 is MNHEY and CDR2 is SMNVEV in the germline V gene (reference sequence). The CDR3 DNA reads TGTGCCAGCAGTCAAGGGGAGGGGGCGAGCAATCAGCCCCAGCATTTT. Translation: CASSQGEGASNQPQHF.

This rearrangement joins TRBV18 to TRBJ1-2; 9 bases are a match to TRBD1. CDR1 and CDR2 (germline): KGHSH, LQKENI. V gave up 8 bases and J gave up 1 base; unmatched junction bases: 5. The CDR3 runs to 14 residues. The DNA for the CDR3 is TGTGCCAGCCTTGGACAGGGGATTAACTATGGCTACACCTTC. Translating gives CASLGQGINYGYTF.

This chain links TRBV15 with TRBJ2-7, with TRBD2 as a possible D gene (6 bases). V lost 0 bases to trimming and J lost 6 bases, with 12 bases between them. This CDR3 comprises 14 residues. CDR1 LNHNV and CDR2 YYDKDF come from the germline V gene (reference sequence). The CDR3 region has the DNA TGTGCCACCAGCAGAGATGGGACTTGGGGCGAGCAGTACTTC. It is translated as CATSRDGTWGEQYF.

The V gene is TRBV19, the J gene TRBJ1-5; D gene ambiguous. The CDR3 extends over 15 amino acids. Trimming took 5 bases from V and 2 from J, leaving 13 bases between them. Germline values: CDR1 LNHDA, CDR2 SQIVND (reference sequence). The CDR3 region has the DNA TGTGCCAGTAGTTCAGAGGCCTTCGGCAATCAGCCCCAGCATTTT. It specifies CASSSEAFGNQPQHF.

V usage is TRBV30 and J usage is TRBJ2-7; 8 positions match TRBD1. Germline V gene lookup returns CDR1 GTSNPN and CDR2 SVGIG (reference sequence). After removal of 0 bases from V and 5 bases from J, the junction contained 6 bases not matched to a gene. The CDR3 covers 14 residues. The CDR3 sequence is CAWSVDRVVNEQYF. The CDR3 DNA follows: TGTGCCTGGAGTGTGGACAGGGTGGTGAACGAGCAGTACTTC.

The rearrangement uses TRBV14 and TRBJ2-1; 8 bases line up with TRBD2. The V gene end was trimmed by 4 bases and the J gene end by 0 bases; junction bases not matched to a gene: 2. The germline V gene has CDR1 SGHDN and CDR2 FVKESK. This CDR3 is 15 amino acids long. Here the CDR3 reads CASSRTSGSYNEQFF. For the CDR3, the DNA is TGTGCCAGCAGCCGTACTAGCGGCTCCTACAATGAGCAGTTCTTC.